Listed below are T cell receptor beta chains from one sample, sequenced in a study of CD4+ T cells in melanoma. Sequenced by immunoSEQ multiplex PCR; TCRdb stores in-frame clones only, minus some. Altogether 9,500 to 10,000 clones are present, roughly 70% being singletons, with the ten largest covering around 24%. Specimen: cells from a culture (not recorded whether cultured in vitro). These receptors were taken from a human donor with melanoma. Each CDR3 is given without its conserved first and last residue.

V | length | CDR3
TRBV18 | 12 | ASSDQGANSPLH
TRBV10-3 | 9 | AIGGAYEQY
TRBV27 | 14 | ASSSRTSGGWDEQF
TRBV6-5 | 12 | ASSYSTGIFTQY
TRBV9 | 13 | ASSVGVDSTDTQY
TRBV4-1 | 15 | ASSLFGVGGLNTEAF
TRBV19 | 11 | ASSEQLYQPQH
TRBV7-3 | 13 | ASSPTSGGADTQY
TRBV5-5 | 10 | ASSLNGVGAF
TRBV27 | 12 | ASSATVSGNTIY
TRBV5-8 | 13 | ASSFKGGLNTEAF
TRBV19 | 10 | ASSLRGAGYT
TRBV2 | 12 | ASENPLIEETQY
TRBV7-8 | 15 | ATKKGQGSSGANVLT
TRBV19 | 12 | ASRSRGGNTEAF
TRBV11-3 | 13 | ASSLARGLGTEAF
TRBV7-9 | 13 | ASSFRGLADNEQF
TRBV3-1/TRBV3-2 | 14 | ASSPYSGGPWGELF
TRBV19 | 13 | ASSIRRSGANVLT
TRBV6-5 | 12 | ASRGGTGLEKLF
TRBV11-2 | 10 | ASSFRDRLFY
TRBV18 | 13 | ASSPRHLGVNEQF
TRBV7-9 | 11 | ASSLGRNTEAF
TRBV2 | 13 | ASRTPGQITDTQY
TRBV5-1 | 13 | ASSLVGVPGNTIY
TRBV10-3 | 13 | AISVFQGGNTEAF
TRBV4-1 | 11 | ASSQEQSDTQY
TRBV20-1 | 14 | SASNVQGASNQPQH
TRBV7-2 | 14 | ASSVRGPVPQETQY
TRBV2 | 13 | ASSEVGGGYYGYT
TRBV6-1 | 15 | ASSEALTGFYPGELF
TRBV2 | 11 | ASSEGSGLPLH
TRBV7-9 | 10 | ASRDDGQPQH
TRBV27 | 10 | ASSFPGGDLH
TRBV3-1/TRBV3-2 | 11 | ASSQLPGETQY
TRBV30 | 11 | AWSRGSNQPQH
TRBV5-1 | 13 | ASSPYGAPQETQY
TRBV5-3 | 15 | ARSFLNGGTRNTEAF
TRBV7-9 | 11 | ASSSREYSGYT
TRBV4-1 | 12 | ASSQGPGQTPLH
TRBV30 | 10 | AWSSERQKAF
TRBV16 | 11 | ATRQGGNTEAF
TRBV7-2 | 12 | ASSLVPQRDEQF
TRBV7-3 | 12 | ASSPGTGGNEQF
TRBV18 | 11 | ASSPDGARGYT
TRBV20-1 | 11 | SASGTGGTEAF
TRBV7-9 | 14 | ASSLGTGAVFEPLH
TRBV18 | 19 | ASSPLIKQHGRDRGVREQY
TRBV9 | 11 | ASSVGGYTEAF